This record covers a single T cell receptor beta chain. Its recognized antigen is unknown. An end of the junction differs from the germline gene, which may be a read error. There are 14 amino acids in the CDR3, from cysteine to phenylalanine inclusive. CDR3 DNA only is kept here, 42 bases in frame from base 1. From a lookup of the germline V gene, CDR1 and CDR2 are ENHRY and SYGVKD. Memory CD4+ T cells were sorted ex vivo from peripheral blood of narcolepsy patients and healthy controls for TCR Vbeta sequencing. Library preparation used the immunoSEQ multiplex PCR assay. Imported from immuneACCESS, the table was reduced by TCRdb to in-frame sequences with V and J called. These copies leave out some clones; in studies compared against another copy, an unresolved V gene accounts for under half, and the cause of the remainder is not known. This sample lists about 14,000 clones; roughly nine tenths were detected once. The ten most abundant clones make up 1.5% to 2% of the sample.

The entry originates in a study of T cells in narcolepsy (dated 2018 in TCRdb). About the investigation overall: The study enrolled patients with narcolepsy type 1 or type 2 (NT1, NT2) together with healthy control donors. Autoreactive T cells targeting hypocretin neuron self-antigens (hypocretin, TRIB2) were sought in narcolepsy patients, and TCR Vbeta sequencing was used to track clonotypes in blood and CSF. Summary of the overall study and its limitations: Some blood memory CD4+ repertoires from patients and controls contained no sequences matching autoreactive T cell clones. Patients and controls had comparable numbers of sequenced blood memory CD4+ clonotypes, averaging about 37,000 and 33,000, respectively. According to the report, autoreactive clonotypes were detected serially in the blood of the same patients and of different patients, but not in healthy controls. Plots comparing CSF and blood CD4+ T cell clonotypes from the same patient highlighted HCRT-specific and TRIB2-specific autoreactive clonotypes.

The chain was built from TRBV10-3 and TRBJ2-5; the central 7 bases match TRBD2. This TCR was sampled from a human donor with narcolepsy. The sequencing sample was made of CD45RA- memory CD4+ T cells from PBMCs. Per the publication, the cell subset or site label means: memory T cells sorted ex vivo from peripheral blood. The nucleotide sequence is given as TGTGCCATAAGTGGGGCGGGAGTAGGAGAGACCCAGTACTTC. This is translated as CAISGAGVGETQYF.